This T cell receptor beta chain was sequenced during a study of beta chain features in type 1 diabetes. Notes on the study in general: There was a moderate but significant shortening of TCRB CDR3s in all four CD4+ subsets of Type 1 diabetes patients.

About this clone: The antigen is unknown.

V shed 0 bases and J 3 bases; nucleotides not matched to a gene: 5. CDR1 is SQVTM, CDR2 ANQGSEA, per germline. The CDR3 has 14 amino acids. Since all of the isolated RNA was reverse transcribed, expressed TCRB transcripts were what got sequenced. TCRdb's table, derived via immunoSEQ multiplex PCR, lists solely in-frame clones and lacks some. The table records 200,000 to 300,000 clones, around 21% of them present only once. The TCR comes from a woman aged 40 to 49 with type 1 diabetes. The chain has TRBV29-1 and TRBJ2-7, with TRBD2 matching 7 bases. Sequenced sample: naive CD4+ T cells from blood. This chain's CDR3 is CSVEEGSGIYEQYF. The CDR3 nucleotides read TGCAGCGTTGAAGAGGGGAGCGGGATCTACGAGCAGTACTTC.